The 27 T cell receptor beta chains presented below share a single source sample, sequenced in a study of T cells in Graves' hyperthyroidism and ophthalmopathy. From RNA transcripts, TCR beta CDR3 regions were amplified. First-round RT-PCR of the TCR CDR3 relied on the HTBI primer set. TCRdb called the multiplex PCR reads again in MiXCR, with one record for every CDR3 protein. The table lists 310,000 or so distinct CDR3 sequences, about 15% of them singletons, with about 50% in the top ten. The source material was blood. These receptors originate from a woman in her fifties or sixties with Graves' ophthalmopathy.

The CDR3 region is CASSQGGAGFGTSYEQYF. CDR3 sequence (DNA): TGTGCCAGCAGCCAAGGGGGGGCCGGGTTTGGGACCTCCTACGAGCAGTACTTC. The chain recombines TRBV6-2 or TRBV6-3 with TRBJ2-7; D might be TRBD2 (7 bases). Trimming left V 6 bases short and J 0 bases short, with 24 bases between. The CDR3 is made up of 18 amino acids. Germline V lookup: CDR1 MNHEY, CDR2 SVGEGT.

The chain employs TRBV18 and TRBJ1-2; TRBD1 agrees at 9 bases. CDR1 and CDR2 from the germline V gene are KGHSH and LQKENI. The CDR3 sequence is 15 residues long. J was trimmed by 4 bases and V by 2 bases; bases with no gene match: 5. In DNA form, the CDR3 reads TGTGCCAGCTCACCAGTACAGGGGGCTACCTATGGCTACACCTTC. It codes for CASSPVQGATYGYTF.

This clonotype was found many times. This rearrangement joins TRBV20-1 to TRBJ1-1; 7 nucleotides agree with TRBD1. Trimming at V came to 2 bases and at J to 1 base, leaving 4 bases not matched to a gene. The CDR3 totals 14 residues. Germline V gene lookup returns CDR1 DFQATT and CDR2 SNEGSKA (reference sequence). The CDR3 spells CSARRGQSNTEAFF. CDR3 nucleotide sequence: TGCAGTGCTAGAAGGGGGCAGTCGAACACTGAAGCTTTCTTT.

The chain carries TRBV20-1 and TRBJ2-7, with D tentatively TRBD1 or TRBD2 (6 bases each). Per germline, CDR1 DFQATT and CDR2 SNEGSKA (reference sequence). There are 11 residues in the CDR3. V dropped 4 bases and J dropped 7 bases, with 11 bases sitting between them. The CDR3 here is CSATGAWEQYF. Written as DNA, the CDR3 is TGCAGTGCTACGGGGGCTTGGGAGCAGTACTTC.

The chain combines TRBV4-3 with TRBJ2-7, with D uncertain. V was shortened by 0 bases and J by 3 bases, with 12 bases between the two germline ends. Per germline, CDR1 LGHNA and CDR2 YSLEER. This CDR3 comprises 15 residues. CDR3 in amino acids: CASSQEGQSGYEQYF. DNA for the CDR3: TGCGCCAGCAGCCAAGAGGGCCAGTCGGGCTACGAGCAGTACTTC.

There are many counts of this clonotype. The rearrangement joins TRBV6-1 to TRBJ2-7; D is perhaps TRBD1 (5 bases). V gave up 0 bases and J gave up 3 bases, with 9 bases separating them. CDR3 size: 14 residues. Germline CDR1 is MNHNS and CDR2 is SASEGT. CDR3 in amino acids: CASSEADTSYEQYF. CDR3 sequence (DNA): TGTGCCAGCAGTGAAGCGGACACCAGCTACGAGCAGTACTTC.

This clonotype was recorded at least ten times. The chain joins TRBV28 to TRBJ2-7; 10 bases align to TRBD2. The germline V gene encodes CDR1 MDHEN and CDR2 SYDVKM. CDR3 length: 14 residues. With V trimmed by 8 bases and J by 7 bases, 11 bases remained unmatched. As DNA, the CDR3 is TGTGCCAGCCTGACGGGACTAGCGAAGAGGGAGCAGTACTTC. Translating it yields CASLTGLAKREQYF.

Turning to this clonotype: A much larger clone sits a single nucleotide away, making a read error possible. The chain joins TRBV28 to TRBJ1-2; 8 nucleotides align to TRBD1. The V and J ends lost 5 bases and 8 bases, in that order; junction bases with no gene match: 7. Germline V lookup: CDR1 MDHEN, CDR2 SYDVKM. The length of the CDR3 is 13 residues. The CDR3 loop is CASSRDRQEGYTF. The CDR3, as DNA: TGTGCCAGCAGTCGGGACAGGCAGGAAGGCTACACCTTC.

This clonotype has more than one count but fewer than ten. The chain joins TRBV10-2 to TRBJ1-1; D is ambiguous. V was cut by 2 bases and J by 5 bases, with 12 bases left in between. Germline V gene data show CDR1 as WSHSY and CDR2 as SAAADI. The CDR3 sequence is 14 residues long. The CDR3 region has the DNA TGCGCCAGCAGTGAGCTAGGACTGGGGACTGAAGCTTTCTTT. Translated: CASSELGLGTEAFF.

This clonotype appeared many times. The gene calls are TRBV7-7 and TRBJ2-5; no reliable D call. The germline V gene encodes CDR1 SSHAT and CDR2 FNYEAQ (reference sequence). Trimming shortened V by 2 bases and J by 5 bases, and 9 bases separated the two germline ends. This CDR3 has 13 amino acids. CDR3 coding DNA: TGTGCCAGCAGCTTACAAAGTTACGAGACCCAGTACTTC. It specifies CASSLQSYETQYF.

This clonotype was detected a few times. The chain's CDR3 is CASSREQTGVAEQYF. In DNA form, the CDR3 reads TGTGCCAGCAGCCGAGAACAGACAGGGGTAGCCGAGCAGTACTTC. This chain uses TRBV5-6 with TRBJ2-7, with TRBD1 matching over 8 bases. The CDR3 covers 15 residues. With 4 bases clipped from V and 6 bases from J, the junction kept 12 bases outside the gene matches. Germline-derived CDR1 and CDR2 are SGHDT and YYEEEE. Full variable domain (outside the CDR3, taken from reference TRBV5-6 and TRBJ2-7): DAGVTQSPTHLIKTRGQQVTLRCSPKSGHDTVSWYQQALGQGPQFIFQYYEEEERQRGNFPDRFSGHQFPNYSSELNVNALLLGDSALYLCASSREQTGVAEQYFGPGTRLTVT.

The gene calls are TRBV9 and TRBJ2-3, with 14 bases aligning to TRBD2. The CDR3 is 18 amino acids. V gave up 4 bases and J gave up 2 bases; unmatched junction bases: 9. Germline assignment: CDR1 SGDLS and CDR2 YYNGEE. CDR3 in amino acids: CASSLRGLAGDPTDTQYF. CDR3 DNA sequence: TGTGCCAGCAGCCTAAGGGGACTAGCGGGGGATCCCACAGATACGCAGTATTTT. The full variable domain, with the rest looked up from reference TRBV9 and TRBJ2-3, is DSGVTQTPKHLITATGQRVTLRCSPRSGDLSVYWYQQSLDQGLQFLIQYYNGEERAKGNILERFSAQQFPDLHSELNLSSLELGDSALYFCASSLRGLAGDPTDTQYFGPGTRLTVL.

V gene TRBV7-2 combines with J gene TRBJ2-3; TRBD2 matches at 8 bases. The trim removed 5 bases at V and 1 base at J, leaving 5 bases unmatched. Germline V lookup: CDR1 SGHTA, CDR2 FQGNSA. This CDR3 comprises 15 residues. CDR3 in amino acids: CASSPQAGGTDTQYF. The DNA of the CDR3 is TGTGCCAGCAGCCCTCAAGCGGGGGGCACAGATACGCAGTATTTT.

This clonotype was seen at least ten times. The rearrangement uses TRBV7-2 and TRBJ2-7, with D perhaps TRBD1 or TRBD2 (6 bases each). CDR1 SGHTA and CDR2 FQGNSA come from the germline V gene. V was pared by 4 bases and J by 5 bases, with 15 bases between. The CDR3 has 14 residues. The chain's CDR3 is CASSSRGRTDEQYF. CDR3 DNA sequence: TGTGCCAGCAGCTCACGGGGGCGAACGGACGAGCAGTACTTC.

This clonotype was detected only a few times. The chain links TRBV6-2 or TRBV6-3 to TRBJ2-1; TRBD2 agrees at 14 bases. After removal of 6 bases from V and 11 bases from J, the junction contained 9 bases not matched to a gene. The CDR3 spans 15 residues. From germline, CDR1 is MNHEY and CDR2 SVGEGT. The CDR3 nucleotides read TGTGCCAGCAGGGTTGGGACTAGCGGGAGTAAGCAGCAGTTCTTC. Its translation is CASRVGTSGSKQQFF.

The chain couples TRBV3-1 to TRBJ2-1, with D tentatively TRBD1 or TRBD2 (5 bases each). The CDR3 runs to 15 residues. Trimming removed 2 bases from V and 6 bases from J, with 14 bases in between. Looked up from germline, CDR1 is LGHDT and CDR2 is YNNKEL (reference sequence). The CDR3 loop is CASSQSSGSFNEQFF. The DNA of the CDR3 is TGTGCCAGCAGCCAAAGCTCAGGGAGCTTCAATGAGCAGTTCTTC.

This clonotype was observed a handful of times. This chain joins TRBV5-1 and TRBJ2-2; a possible D gene is TRBD1 (5 bases). The CDR3 has 16 residues. Looked up from germline, CDR1 is SGHRS and CDR2 is YFSETQ. V lost 1 base to trimming and J lost 4 bases, with 14 bases between them. The CDR3 DNA reads as TGCGCCAGCAGCTTGTACCCAGGGTCGGGCACCGGGGAGCTGTTTTTT. Protein sequence: CASSLYPGSGTGELFF. Full variable domain (outside the CDR3, taken from reference TRBV5-1 and TRBJ2-2): KAGVTQTPRYLIKTRGQQVTLSCSPISGHRSVSWYQQTPGQGLQFLFEYFSETQRNKGNFPGRFSGRQFSNSRSEMNVSTLELGDSALYLCASSLYPGSGTGELFFGEGSRLTVL.

This clonotype was seen at least ten times. The genes are TRBV28 and TRBJ2-1; TRBD2 is a possible D gene (7 bases). Trimming shortened V by 7 bases and J by 4 bases, and 23 bases separated the two germline ends. CDR3 length: 17 amino acids. Germline V gene data show CDR1 as MDHEN and CDR2 as SYDVKM. CDR3 nucleotides: TGTGCCAGCACCTCCACTTCTAGCGGAAGGGGGTACAATGAGCAGTTCTTC. Residues: CASTSTSSGRGYNEQFF. The full variable domain, completed using reference TRBV28 and TRBJ2-1, is DVKVTQSSRYLVKRTGEKVFLECVQDMDHENMFWYRQDPGLGLRLIYFSYDVKMKEKGDIPEGYSVSREKKERFSLILESASTNQTSMYLCASTSTSSGRGYNEQFFGPGTRLTVL.

V is TRBV20-1 and J is TRBJ2-7, with 8 bases lining up with TRBD1. The germline V gene has CDR1 DFQATT and CDR2 SNEGSKA (reference sequence). Unmatched junction bases numbered 10, after V lost 0 bases and J lost 3 bases. The CDR3 is 16 residues long. DNA of the CDR3: TGCAGTGCTAGAGACCCGTGGACAGGGAAAAACTACGAGCAGTACTTC. Translation: CSARDPWTGKNYEQYF.

This clonotype was picked up many times. This chain joins TRBV27 and TRBJ2-7, with 12 nucleotides matching TRBD2. Per germline, CDR1 MNHEY and CDR2 SMNVEV (reference sequence). Losses at the gene ends were 4 bases for V and 1 base for J; bases not matched to a gene: 5. The CDR3 runs 16 residues. The CDR3: CASSSLGLAGSYEQYF. The CDR3 DNA reads TGTGCCAGCAGTTCGTTGGGACTAGCGGGTTCCTACGAGCAGTACTTC.

This clonotype was counted only a few times. The chain links TRBV7-2 to TRBJ2-3, with 10 bases aligning to TRBD2. The CDR3 has 14 residues. Trimming cost V 6 bases and J 10 bases; bases outside gene matches: 10. The V gene's germline CDR1 is SGHTA and CDR2 FQGNSA. CDR3 protein: CASSSLAGETAQYF. Here the CDR3 DNA reads TGTGCCAGCAGTTCCCTAGCGGGAGAAACCGCGCAGTATTTT.

The V call is TRBV11-2, the J call TRBJ2-7, with 7 bases identical to TRBD1. In germline, CDR1 is SGHAT, CDR2 FQNNGV. The J segment lost 4 bases and the V segment lost 5 bases, leaving 11 bases of the junction unmatched. The CDR3 runs 15 residues. CDR3 amino acids: CASSLSPGQRYEQYF. CDR3 nucleotides: TGTGCCAGCAGCCTCTCGCCGGGACAGAGGTACGAGCAGTACTTC.

This clonotype was seen a handful of times. The chain couples TRBV12-3 or TRBV12-4 to TRBJ2-1; 10 bases agree with TRBD2. J was trimmed by 8 bases and V by 2 bases; bases with no gene match: 3. The CDR3 runs 14 residues. The CDR3: CASSLTSGDDEQFF. The CDR3 DNA sequence: TGTGCCAGCAGTTTAACTAGCGGGGACGATGAGCAGTTCTTC.

The sample holds many counts of this clonotype. The rearrangement uses TRBV12-3 or TRBV12-4 and TRBJ2-5, with D unclear. Trimming left V 5 bases short and J 1 base short, with 11 bases between. The CDR3 covers 14 residues. The CDR3 sequence is CASSRHRTQETQYF. The CDR3 DNA reads TGTGCCAGCAGTCGGCACCGCACCCAAGAGACCCAGTACTTC.

The chain employs TRBV5-1 and TRBJ2-1; no reliable D call. Looked up from germline, CDR1 is SGHRS and CDR2 is YFSETQ. The CDR3 loop spans 14 amino acids. Trimming removed 1 base at V and 7 bases at J, with 12 bases between. CDR3 protein: CASSLTLGINEQFF. CDR3 sequence (DNA): TGCGCCAGCAGCTTGACCCTAGGTATTAATGAGCAGTTCTTC.

This clonotype occurred many times. V usage is TRBV7-9 and J usage is TRBJ2-2; D gene ambiguous. This CDR3 is built from 13 residues. V was shortened by 1 base and J by 5 bases, with 5 bases between the two germline ends. Germline lookup yields CDR1 SEHNR and CDR2 FQNEAQ (reference sequence). The CDR3 region has the DNA TGTGCCAGCAGCTTAGTTCAGACCGGGGAGCTGTTTTTT. This gives the protein CASSLVQTGELFF.

This clonotype was recorded many times. The rearrangement joins TRBV5-1 to TRBJ2-3, with a possible D match to TRBD2 (6 bases). The V and J ends lost 3 bases and 5 bases respectively, with 13 bases between them. The CDR3 sequence is 14 residues long. Germline CDR1 SGHRS, CDR2 YFSETQ. Here the CDR3 DNA reads TGCGCCAGCAGCTCCTCTAGCGACGGAGATACGCAGTATTTT. It specifies CASSSSSDGDTQYF.